Listed here is a single T cell receptor beta chain. Its matching antigen is unknown. In the PCR, 60 Vbeta and 13 Jbeta primers were used. Generated by immunoSEQ multiplex PCR, the TCRdb table keeps only in-frame clones and is missing some. This sample carries about 130,000 clones, 72% of them seen once, and the ten largest clones take more than 3%. This CDR3 contains 16 residues. V was clipped by 4 bases and J by 2 bases; unmatched bases: 10. Germline CDR1 is LGHNA and CDR2 is YNFKEQ. This entry comes from a study of cytomegalovirus exposure and HLA in healthy donors. Looking at the study overall: About 85 million unique TCRs from HLA-typed donors were held in an early release of data.

Overall study findings and caveats: In vitro confirmation showed three CMV-associated chains to be CMV antigen specific.

The clonotype was recovered from a man under 40 in good health and CMV-seronegative. This chain connects TRBV4-2 to TRBJ2-7, with TRBD2 matching 8 bases. The source material was PBMCs. CDR3 sequence reads: CASSRVAGGGTYEQYF. The CDR3, as DNA: TGTGCCAGCAGCCGGGTTGCCGGCGGGGGGACCTACGAGCAGTACTTC.